The entry that follows covers one T cell receptor (beta chain) sequence. Its target is not known. The data were produced by immunoSEQ multiplex PCR, yet TCRdb's version contains in-frame clones alone and is incomplete. This table has roughly 2 million clones, approximately 94% appearing once. This record comes from a study of shared clonotypes between healthy human individuals. General study findings and limits: Generation probabilities were higher for clonotypes shared across all four sorted-subset donors than for unshared ones. Naive subsets generally exceeded memory subsets in estimated richness. Genetic and exposure-history diversity was limited by the small donor number.

Trimming pared 3 bases from V and 0 bases from J, leaving 11 bases between. The length of the CDR3 is 15 residues. Per germline, CDR1 SQVTM and CDR2 ANQGSEA. The donors, healthy adults who were HIV-negative, had experienced no recent acute infections or vaccinations. The V call is TRBV29-1, the J call TRBJ2-2; no clear D. The sequence derives from a man younger than 35 in good health. Sample: naive CD4+ T cells sorted from blood. Subset meaning: CD45RA+ positively selected. The CDR3 protein is CSVERWQTNTGELFF. CDR3 DNA: TGCAGCGTTGAGAGGTGGCAGACGAACACCGGGGAGCTGTTTTTT.